This T cell receptor (beta chain) was profiled in a study of CD8 T cells in Susac syndrome. A quantity of about 0.5 to 1 ug RNA underwent reverse transcription using random hexamers. The immunoSEQ assay covered 54 Vbeta and 13 Jbeta segments for CDR3. TCRdb recomputed calls from the immunoSEQ multiplex PCR reads with MiXCR, one row per CDR3 protein. The sample yields more than 80,000 distinct CDR3 sequences, roughly 95% seen once. This CDR3 contains 16 residues. Trimming took off 0 bases at V and 2 bases at J, with 17 bases between the two ends. Per the germline V gene, CDR1 is DFQATT and CDR2 is SNEGSKA (reference sequence).

Sequencing input: CD8+ T cells from PBMCs. The source is a human donor with Susac syndrome. J is TRBJ2-7 and V is TRBV20-1, with D possibly matching TRBD1 (8 bases). CDR3 region: CSAREGQGGIAYEQYF. The CDR3 bases are TGCAGTGCTAGAGAAGGACAGGGAGGGATAGCCTACGAGCAGTACTTC.